This T cell receptor beta chain was recorded in a study of shared clonotypes between healthy human individuals. Whole-study context: Researchers drew samples from a couple of women and three men aged 18 to 49.

Original methodology: Filtering was not the same, since immunoSEQ gave junction-only sequences without quality scores. Assay used: immunoSEQ multiplex PCR; TCRdb lists only in-frame clones, some missing. For V, J and clone size, that table is used; D and trimming come from the DNA. The sample records about 590,000 clones, about 95% being singletons. This clone was seen more than once but under ten times. CD45RO-negative, CCR7-selected cells formed the naive CD8 fraction, which excluded terminally differentiated effector memory CD45RA+ cells. This TCR came from a woman aged 30 to 39 in good health. The sample consisted of naive CD8+ T cells sorted from blood.

CDR3 sequence reads: CASSGLEGYEQYF. The CDR3 nucleotides read TGTGCCAGCAGCGGTTTAGAGGGCTACGAGCAGTACTTC. The chain carries TRBV7-8 and TRBJ2-7, with a possible D match to TRBD2 (5 bases). V was trimmed by 5 bases and J by 3 bases, leaving 11 bases between them. The germline CDR1 and CDR2 sequences are SGHVS and FQNEAQ. The CDR3 has 13 amino acids.